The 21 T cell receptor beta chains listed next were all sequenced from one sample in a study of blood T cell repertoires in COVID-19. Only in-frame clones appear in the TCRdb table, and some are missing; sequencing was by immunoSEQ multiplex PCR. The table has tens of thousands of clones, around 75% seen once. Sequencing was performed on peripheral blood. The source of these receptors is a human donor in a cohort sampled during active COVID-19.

The CDR3 protein is CASRDRGSGNTIYF. The CDR3 bases are TGTGCCAGCCGAGACAGGGGCTCTGGAAACACCATATATTTT. This rearrangement joins TRBV19 to TRBJ1-3, with 8 bases that match TRBD1. The V gene end was trimmed by 9 bases and the J gene end by 0 bases; junction bases not matched to a gene: 4. This CDR3 is built from 14 residues. Germline V gene sequence: CDR1 LNHDA, CDR2 SQIVND (reference sequence).

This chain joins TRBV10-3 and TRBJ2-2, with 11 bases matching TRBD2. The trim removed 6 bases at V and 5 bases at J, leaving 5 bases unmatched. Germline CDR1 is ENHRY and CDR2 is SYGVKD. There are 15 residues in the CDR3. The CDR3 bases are TGTGCCATCAGCCCCGGGACTAGCGGAACCGGGGAGCTGTTTTTT. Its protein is CAISPGTSGTGELFF.

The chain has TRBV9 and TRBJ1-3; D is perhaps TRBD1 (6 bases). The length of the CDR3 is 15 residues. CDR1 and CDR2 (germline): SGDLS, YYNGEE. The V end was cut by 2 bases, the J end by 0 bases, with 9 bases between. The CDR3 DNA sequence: TGTGCCAGCAGCGTCAGGGGAAGCTCTGGAAACACCATATATTTT. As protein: CASSVRGSSGNTIYF.

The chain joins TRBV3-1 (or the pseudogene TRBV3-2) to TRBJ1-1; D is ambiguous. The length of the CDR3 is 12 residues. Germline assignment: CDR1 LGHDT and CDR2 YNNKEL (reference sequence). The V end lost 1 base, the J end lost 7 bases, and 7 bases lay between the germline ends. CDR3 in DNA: TGTGCCAGCAGCCAAGCGGCAGGTGAAGCTTTCTTT. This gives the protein CASSQAAGEAFF.

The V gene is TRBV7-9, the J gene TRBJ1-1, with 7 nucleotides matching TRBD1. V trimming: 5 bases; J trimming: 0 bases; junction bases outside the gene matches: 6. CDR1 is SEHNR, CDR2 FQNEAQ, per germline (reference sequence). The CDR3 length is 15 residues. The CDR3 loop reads CASSHRDRMNTEAFF. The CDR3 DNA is TGTGCCAGCAGCCATCGGGACAGAATGAACACTGAAGCTTTCTTT. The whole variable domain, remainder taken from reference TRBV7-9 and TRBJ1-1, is DTGVSQNPRHKITKRGQNVTFRCDPISEHNRLYWYRQTLGQGPEFLTYFQNEAQLEKSRLLSDRFSAERPKGSFSTLEIQRTEQGDSAMYLCASSHRDRMNTEAFFGQGTRLTVV.

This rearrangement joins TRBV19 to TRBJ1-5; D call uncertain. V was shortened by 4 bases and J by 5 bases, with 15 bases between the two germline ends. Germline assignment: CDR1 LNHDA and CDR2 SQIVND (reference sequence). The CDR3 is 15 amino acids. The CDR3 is CASSKRAAVDQPQHF. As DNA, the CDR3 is TGTGCCAGTAGTAAGAGGGCCGCAGTCGATCAGCCCCAGCATTTT.

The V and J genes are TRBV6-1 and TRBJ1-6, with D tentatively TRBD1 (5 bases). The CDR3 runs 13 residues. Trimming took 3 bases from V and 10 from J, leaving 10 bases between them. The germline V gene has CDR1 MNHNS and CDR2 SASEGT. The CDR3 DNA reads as TGTGCCAGCAGTGAGGACAATCGGTCACCCCTCCACTTT. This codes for CASSEDNRSPLHF.

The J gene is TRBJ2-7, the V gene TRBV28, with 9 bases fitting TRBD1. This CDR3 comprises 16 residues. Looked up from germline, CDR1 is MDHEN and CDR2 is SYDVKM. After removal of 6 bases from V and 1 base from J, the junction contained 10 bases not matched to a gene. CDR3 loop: CASSPRGTGLSYEQYF. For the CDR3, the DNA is TGTGCCAGCAGCCCTCGGGGGACAGGGTTGTCCTACGAGCAGTACTTC.

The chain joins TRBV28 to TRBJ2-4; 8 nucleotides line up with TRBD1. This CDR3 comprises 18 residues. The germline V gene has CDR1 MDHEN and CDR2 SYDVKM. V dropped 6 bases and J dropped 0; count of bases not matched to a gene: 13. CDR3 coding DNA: TGTGCCAGCAGCCCAATCTTGCTGACAGGGGTAGCCAAAAACATTCAGTACTTC. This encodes CASSPILLTGVAKNIQYF.

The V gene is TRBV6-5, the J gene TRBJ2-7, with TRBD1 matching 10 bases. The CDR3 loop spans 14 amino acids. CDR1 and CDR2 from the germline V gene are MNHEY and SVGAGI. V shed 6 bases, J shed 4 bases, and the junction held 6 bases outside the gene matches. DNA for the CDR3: TGTGCCAGCAGAAACGGACAGGGGGGATACGAGCAGTACTTC. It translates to CASRNGQGGYEQYF.

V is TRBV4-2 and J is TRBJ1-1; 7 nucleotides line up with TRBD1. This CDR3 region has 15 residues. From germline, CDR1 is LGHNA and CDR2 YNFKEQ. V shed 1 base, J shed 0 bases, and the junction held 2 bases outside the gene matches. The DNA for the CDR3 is TGTGCCAGCAGCCAAGTGGGACAGATGAACACTGAAGCTTTCTTT. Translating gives CASSQVGQMNTEAFF.

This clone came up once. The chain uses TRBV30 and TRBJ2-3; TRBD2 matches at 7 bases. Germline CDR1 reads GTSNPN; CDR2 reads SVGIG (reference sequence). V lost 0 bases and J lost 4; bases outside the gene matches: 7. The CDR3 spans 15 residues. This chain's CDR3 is CAWSVSLAVPDTQYF. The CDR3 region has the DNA TGTGCCTGGAGTGTGTCGCTAGCGGTACCAGATACGCAGTATTTT.

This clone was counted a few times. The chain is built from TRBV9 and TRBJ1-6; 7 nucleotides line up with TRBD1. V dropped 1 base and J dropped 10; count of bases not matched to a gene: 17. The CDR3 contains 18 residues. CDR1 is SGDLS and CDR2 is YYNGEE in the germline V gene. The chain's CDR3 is CASSVILTRQGRESPLHF. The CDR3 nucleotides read TGTGCCAGCAGCGTAATCCTTACTAGACAGGGTAGGGAATCACCCCTCCACTTT.

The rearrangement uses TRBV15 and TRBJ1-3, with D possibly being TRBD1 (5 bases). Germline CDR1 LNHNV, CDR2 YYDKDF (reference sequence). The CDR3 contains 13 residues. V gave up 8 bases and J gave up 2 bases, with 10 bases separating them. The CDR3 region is CATRGGTGNTIYF. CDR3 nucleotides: TGTGCCACCCGGGGGGGAACTGGAAACACCATATATTTT. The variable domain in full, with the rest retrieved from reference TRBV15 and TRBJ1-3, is DAMVIQNPRYQVTQFGKPVTLSCSQTLNHNVMYWYQQKSSQAPKLLFHYYDKDFNNEADTPDNFQSRRPNTSFCFLDIRSPGLGDTAMYLCATRGGTGNTIYFGEGSWLTVV.

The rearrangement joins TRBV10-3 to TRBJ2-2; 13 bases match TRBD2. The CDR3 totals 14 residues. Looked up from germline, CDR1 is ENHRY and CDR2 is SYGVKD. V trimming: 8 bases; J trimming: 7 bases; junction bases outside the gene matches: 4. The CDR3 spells CAIRGLAGDGELFF. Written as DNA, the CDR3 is TGTGCCATCCGCGGACTAGCGGGAGACGGGGAGCTGTTTTTT.

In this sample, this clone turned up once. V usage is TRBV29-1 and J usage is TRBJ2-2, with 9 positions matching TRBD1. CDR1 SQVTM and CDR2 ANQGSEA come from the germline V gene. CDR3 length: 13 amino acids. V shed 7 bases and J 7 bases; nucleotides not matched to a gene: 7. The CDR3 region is CSATGGAGGELFF. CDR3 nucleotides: TGCAGCGCTACAGGGGGCGCAGGCGGGGAGCTGTTTTTT.

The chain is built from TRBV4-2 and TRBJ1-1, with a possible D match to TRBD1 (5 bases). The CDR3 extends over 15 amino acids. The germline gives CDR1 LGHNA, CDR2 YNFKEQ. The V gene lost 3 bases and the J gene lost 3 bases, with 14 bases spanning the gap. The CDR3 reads CASSQRTRRDTEAFF. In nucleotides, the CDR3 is TGTGCCAGCAGCCAGAGGACAAGGAGGGACACTGAAGCTTTCTTT.

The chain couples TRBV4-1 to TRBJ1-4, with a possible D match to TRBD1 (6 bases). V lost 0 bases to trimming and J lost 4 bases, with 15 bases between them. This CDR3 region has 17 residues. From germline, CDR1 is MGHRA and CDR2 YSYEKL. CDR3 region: CASSQEGGGVFNEKLFF. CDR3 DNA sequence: TGCGCCAGCAGCCAAGAAGGAGGGGGGGTCTTTAATGAAAAACTGTTTTTT.

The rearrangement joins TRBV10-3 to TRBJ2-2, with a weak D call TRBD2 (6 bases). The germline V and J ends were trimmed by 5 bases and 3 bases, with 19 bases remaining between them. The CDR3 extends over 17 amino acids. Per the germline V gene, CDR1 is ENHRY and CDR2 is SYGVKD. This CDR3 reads CAISILSRDSDTGELFF. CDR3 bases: TGTGCCATCAGTATACTCAGCCGGGACTCTGACACCGGGGAGCTGTTTTTT.

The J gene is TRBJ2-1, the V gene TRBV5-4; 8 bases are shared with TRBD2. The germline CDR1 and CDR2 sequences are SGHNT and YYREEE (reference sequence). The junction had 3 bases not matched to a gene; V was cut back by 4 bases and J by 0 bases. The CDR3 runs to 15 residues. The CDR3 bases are TGTGCCAGCAGCCCGGGGGGGATCTCCTACAATGAGCAGTTCTTC. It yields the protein CASSPGGISYNEQFF.

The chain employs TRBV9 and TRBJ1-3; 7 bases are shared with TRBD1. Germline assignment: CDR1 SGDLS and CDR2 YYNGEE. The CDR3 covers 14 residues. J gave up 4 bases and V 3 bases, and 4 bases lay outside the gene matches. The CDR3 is CASSDRTGGNTIYF. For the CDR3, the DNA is TGTGCCAGCAGCGACCGGACAGGAGGAAACACCATATATTTT. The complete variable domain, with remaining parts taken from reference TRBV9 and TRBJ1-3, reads DSGVTQTPKHLITATGQRVTLRCSPRSGDLSVYWYQQSLDQGLQFLIQYYNGEERAKGNILERFSAQQFPDLHSELNLSSLELGDSALYFCASSDRTGGNTIYFGEGSWLTVV.